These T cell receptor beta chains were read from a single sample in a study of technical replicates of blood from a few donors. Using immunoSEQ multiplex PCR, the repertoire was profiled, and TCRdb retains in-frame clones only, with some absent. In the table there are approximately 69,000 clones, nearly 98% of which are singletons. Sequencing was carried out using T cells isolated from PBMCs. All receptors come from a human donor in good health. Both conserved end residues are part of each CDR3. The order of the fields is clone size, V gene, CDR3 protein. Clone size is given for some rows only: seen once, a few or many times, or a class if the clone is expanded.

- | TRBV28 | CASSFASRDEQYF
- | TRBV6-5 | CASSFTGGNTIYF
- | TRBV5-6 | CASSLLFYVGLFGYTF
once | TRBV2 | CASSDRGEQFF
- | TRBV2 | CASSEVAAEPFYGYTF
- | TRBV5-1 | CASSSGQGQYNEQFF
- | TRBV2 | CASSFYPQGNTEAFF
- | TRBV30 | CAWGTGGYEQYF
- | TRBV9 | CASSVESDYGYTF
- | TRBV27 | CATKQGENYEQYF
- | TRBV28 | CASIRTLNSYEQYF
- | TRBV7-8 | CASSSGGQETQYF
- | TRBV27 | CASSLRSADGYTF
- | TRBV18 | CASSPRSGSNQPQHF
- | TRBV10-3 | CAISPDRVGEKLFF
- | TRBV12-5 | CASGHGYAEAFF
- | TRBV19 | CASSLQTGAGEQYF
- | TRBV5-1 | CASSADRMNTEAFF
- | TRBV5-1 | CASSLRGASPNTGELFF
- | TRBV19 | CASSPRTVGETQYF
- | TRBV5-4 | CASSLGSQGYEQYF
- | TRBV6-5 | CASSPRKNTEAFF
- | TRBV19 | CASSMVGRVYEQYF
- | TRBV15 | CATSARSTDTQYF
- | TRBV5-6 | CASSPGQGFINTIYF
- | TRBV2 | CASRTDRWGGYTF
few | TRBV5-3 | CARSFRTPSTDTQYF
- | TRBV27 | CASTLGTGGTDTQYF
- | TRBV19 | CASSIGLPAEAFF
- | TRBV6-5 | CASSSPGGATEAFF
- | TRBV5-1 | CASSLATVTDTQYF
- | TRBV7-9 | CASSLYNGELFF
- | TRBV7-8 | CASSPLRQGAQGNTIYF
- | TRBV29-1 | CSVVPYGLAGQETQYF
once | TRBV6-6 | CASSKTGGSQPQHF
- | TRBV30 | CAWEAGELFF
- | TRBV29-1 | CSARGRYEQYF
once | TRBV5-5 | CASSLSGYEQYF
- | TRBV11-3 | CASSVPLAGAMSDTQYF
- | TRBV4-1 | CASSLYDRVGNQPQHF
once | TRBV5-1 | CASSSFLAGARGSYNEQFF
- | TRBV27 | CASAKGANQPQHF
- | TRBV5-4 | CASSLDGSSTDTQYF
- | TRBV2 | CASRPGTGGDYGYTF
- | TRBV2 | CASSAAGLNTGELFF
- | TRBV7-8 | CASSSRGVRLRDTQYF
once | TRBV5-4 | CASSSPRENTEAFF
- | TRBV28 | CASSLDRYTEAFF